The clone carrying this TCR beta chain was observed a single time. The V gene lost 6 bases and the J gene lost 6 bases, with 18 bases spanning the gap. This CDR3 comprises 15 residues. Germline CDR1 is LNHDA and CDR2 is SQIVND (reference sequence). The data belong to a study of blood T cell repertoires in COVID-19. The wider study: T cells, B-cell-depleted T cells, or PBMCs supplied cDNA or gDNA.

Seattle enrolled patients during active infection and tracked them longitudinally. This table comes from immunoSEQ multiplex PCR, and its TCRdb copy is limited to in-frame clones, with some not included. The profile shows about 180,000 clones, around 87% of them singletons. This TCR was recovered from a man in his 60s with COVID-19, enrolled during active disease. The rearrangement uses TRBV19 and TRBJ2-1; possibly TRBD2 for D (7 bases). The sequencing input was peripheral blood. CDR3 residues: CASSLTPGGRNEQFF. In nucleotides, the CDR3 is TGTGCCAGTAGCCTTACCCCCGGGGGGCGCAATGAGCAGTTCTTC.